Shown below are 5 T cell receptor beta chains from a single sample sequenced in a study of cytomegalovirus exposure and HLA in healthy donors. PCR was performed using 60 Vbeta and 13 Jbeta primers. The assay was immunoSEQ multiplex PCR, and TCRdb's table has in-frame clones only and misses some. The sample lists roughly 110,000 clones, about 78% seen once, with about 5% in the top ten. Sequences were obtained from PBMCs. The origin of the receptors is a woman aged 25-40 years in good health and CMV-seropositive.

The V gene is TRBV14, the J gene TRBJ2-7; the match to TRBD1 covers 8 bases. The CDR3 sequence is 13 residues long. Per the germline V gene, CDR1 is SGHDN and CDR2 is FVKESK. J was trimmed by 3 bases and V by 4 bases; bases with no gene match: 2. The CDR3 sequence: CASSRQGNYEQYF. The CDR3 DNA is TGTGCCAGCAGCCGACAGGGGAACTACGAGCAGTACTTC.

The chain employs TRBV10-3 and TRBJ1-4; possibly TRBD1 for D (5 bases). This CDR3 contains 19 residues. Between the trimmed V and J ends, which lost 4 bases and 0 bases, there was a span of 21 bases. CDR1 ENHRY and CDR2 SYGVKD come from the germline V gene. CDR3 bases: TGTGCCATCAGTGCGTTACAGGAGACAGAAACCTCAACTAATGAAAAACTGTTTTTT. Translated: CAISALQETETSTNEKLFF.

J is TRBJ2-7 and V is TRBV18; tentatively, D is TRBD1 (5 bases). CDR3 length: 15 residues. V was trimmed by 2 bases and J by 6 bases, leaving 17 bases between them. CDR1 and CDR2 (germline): KGHSH, LQKENI. The CDR3 nucleotides read TGTGCCAGCTCACCATCCAGGGTAGGAACTATCGAGCAGTACTTC. Amino acids: CASSPSRVGTIEQYF.

The chain uses TRBV25-1 and TRBJ1-2, with D possibly matching TRBD1 (6 bases). The germline V and J ends were trimmed by 5 bases and 4 bases, with 17 bases remaining between them. The CDR3 sequence is 15 residues long. Germline V gene data show CDR1 as MGHDK and CDR2 as SYGVNS. CDR3 loop: CASSPTGNIGYGYTF. Here the CDR3 DNA reads TGTGCCAGCAGTCCCACAGGGAATATAGGCTATGGCTACACCTTC.

The CDR3 DNA reads TGTGCCAGCAGTCCCTCAGCGGTCCTAGCGGACAATGAGCAGTTCTTC. Its translation is CASSPSAVLADNEQFF. The chain recombines TRBV6-6 with TRBJ2-1, with 7 bases aligning to TRBD2. The CDR3 covers 16 residues. The ends lost 5 bases at V and 5 bases at J; junction bases unmatched: 12. Germline V gives CDR1 MNHNY, CDR2 SVGAGI (reference sequence).